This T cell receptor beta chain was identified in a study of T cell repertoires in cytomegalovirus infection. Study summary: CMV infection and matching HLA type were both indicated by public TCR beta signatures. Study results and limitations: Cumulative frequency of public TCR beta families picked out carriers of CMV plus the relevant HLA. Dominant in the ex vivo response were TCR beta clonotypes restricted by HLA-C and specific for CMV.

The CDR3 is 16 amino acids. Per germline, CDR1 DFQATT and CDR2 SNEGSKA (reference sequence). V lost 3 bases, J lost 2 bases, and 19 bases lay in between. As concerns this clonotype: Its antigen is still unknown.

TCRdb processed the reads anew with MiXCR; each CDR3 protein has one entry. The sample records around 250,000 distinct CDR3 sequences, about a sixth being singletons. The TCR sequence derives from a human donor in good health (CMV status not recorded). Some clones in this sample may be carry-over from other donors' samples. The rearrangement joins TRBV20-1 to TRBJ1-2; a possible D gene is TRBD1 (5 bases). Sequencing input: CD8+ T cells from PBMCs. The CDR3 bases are TGCAGTGCTAGTGACGAAATTGGGACGGAAAACTATGGCTACACCTTC. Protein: CSASDEIGTENYGYTF.